The sequence of this TCR beta chain was determined in a study of T cell responses to AZD1222 COVID-19 vaccine. Points on this clone: The identical CDR3 is also encoded by other nucleotide sequences in the sample.

CDR3 length equals 13 residues. Germline assignment: CDR1 MDHEN and CDR2 SYDVKM. The V and J ends lost 3 bases and 2 bases respectively, with 7 bases between them. TCRdb keeps only in-frame clones here, not all; method: immunoSEQ multiplex PCR. The data hold roughly 150,000 clones, with 80% to 95% observed a single time. The clonotype was recovered from an adult who received the AZD1222 COVID-19 vaccine. The chain has TRBV28 and TRBJ1-1; D might be TRBD1 (5 bases). This sample comprised peripheral blood, obtained 28 days after the second AZD1222 dose. The CDR3 region has the DNA TGTGCCAGCAGTTTTGGGGGAAACACTGAAGCTTTCTTT. This gives the protein CASSFGGNTEAFF.